This T cell receptor (beta chain) was retrieved from a study of identical twins. TCRdb fed the 5' RACE reads into MiXCR, producing one record per CDR3 protein. Counted here are under 900,000 distinct CDR3 sequences, around a sixth occurring once; the ten biggest clones make up roughly 13%. The same data also contributed to another study, on T cells expressing NK-cell markers.

Sequencing was carried out using PBMCs. The TCR was taken from a woman between 18 and 29 years old in good health.

Here the CDR3 DNA reads TGTGCCAGCGTGGGCGGGCCCAATGAGCAGTTCTTC. Its protein product is CASVGGPNEQFF. V gene TRBV6-5 combines with J gene TRBJ2-1; D may be TRBD2 (5 bases). The ends were cut back, 8 bases at V and 6 bases at J, with 11 bases in the middle. From germline, CDR1 is MNHEY and CDR2 SVGAGI. The CDR3 totals 12 residues.